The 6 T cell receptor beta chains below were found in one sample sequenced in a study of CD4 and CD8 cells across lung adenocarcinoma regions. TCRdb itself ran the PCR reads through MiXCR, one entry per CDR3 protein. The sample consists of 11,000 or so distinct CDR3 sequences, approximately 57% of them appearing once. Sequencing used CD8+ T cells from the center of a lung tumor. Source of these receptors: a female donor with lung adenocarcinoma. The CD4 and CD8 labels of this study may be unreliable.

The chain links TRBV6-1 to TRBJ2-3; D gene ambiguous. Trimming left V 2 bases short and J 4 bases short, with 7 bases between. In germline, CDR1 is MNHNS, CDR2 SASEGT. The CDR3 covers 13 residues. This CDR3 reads CASSETIPDTQYF. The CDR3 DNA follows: TGTGCCAGCAGTGAAACCATCCCAGATACGCAGTATTTT.

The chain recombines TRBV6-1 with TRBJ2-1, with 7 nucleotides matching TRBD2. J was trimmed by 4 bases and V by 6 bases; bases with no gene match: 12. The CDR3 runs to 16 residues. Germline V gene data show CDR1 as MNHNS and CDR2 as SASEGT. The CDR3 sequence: CASSRSRGDFYNEQFF. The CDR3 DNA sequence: TGTGCCAGCAGCCGCTCTCGGGGGGACTTTTACAATGAGCAGTTCTTC.

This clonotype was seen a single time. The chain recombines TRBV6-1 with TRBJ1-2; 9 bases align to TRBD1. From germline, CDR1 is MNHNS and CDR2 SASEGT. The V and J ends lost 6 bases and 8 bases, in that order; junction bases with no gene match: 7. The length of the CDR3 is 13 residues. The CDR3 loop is CASSEQGAGGYTF. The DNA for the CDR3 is TGTGCCAGCAGCGAACAGGGGGCGGGGGGCTACACCTTC.

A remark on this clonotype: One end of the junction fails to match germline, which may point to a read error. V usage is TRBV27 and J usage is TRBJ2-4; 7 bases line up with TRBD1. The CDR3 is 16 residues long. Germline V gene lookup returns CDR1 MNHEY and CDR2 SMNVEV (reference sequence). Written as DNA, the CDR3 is TGTGCCAGCAGTAAACGACAGGGATTAGCCACAAACATTCAGTACTTC. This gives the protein CASSKRQGLATNIQYF.

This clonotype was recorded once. The CDR3 here is CASGVLNQPQHF. The CDR3 DNA reads as TGTGCCAGCGGGGTCCTCAATCAGCCCCAGCATTTT. This chain joins TRBV6-1 and TRBJ1-5; D gene ambiguous. Germline loops: CDR1 MNHNS, CDR2 SASEGT. CDR3 size: 12 residues. V was clipped by 8 bases and J by 3 bases, with 8 bases between them.

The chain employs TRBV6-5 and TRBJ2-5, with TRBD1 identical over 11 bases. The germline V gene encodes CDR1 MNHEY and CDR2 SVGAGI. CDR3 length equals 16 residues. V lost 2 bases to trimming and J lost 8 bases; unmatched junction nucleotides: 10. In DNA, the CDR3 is TGTGCCAGCAGTTACCTATCGGACAGGGGGCCTTATACCCAGTACTTC. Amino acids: CASSYLSDRGPYTQYF.